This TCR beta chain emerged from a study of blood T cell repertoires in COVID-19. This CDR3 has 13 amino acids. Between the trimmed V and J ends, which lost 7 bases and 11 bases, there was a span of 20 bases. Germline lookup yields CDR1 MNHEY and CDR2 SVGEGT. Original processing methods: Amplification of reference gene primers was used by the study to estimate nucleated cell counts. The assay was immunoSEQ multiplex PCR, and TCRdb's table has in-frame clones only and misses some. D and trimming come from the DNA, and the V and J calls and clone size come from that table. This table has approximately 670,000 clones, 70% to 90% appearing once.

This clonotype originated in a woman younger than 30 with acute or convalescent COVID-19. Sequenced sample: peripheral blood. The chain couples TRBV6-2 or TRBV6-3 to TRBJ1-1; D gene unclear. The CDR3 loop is CASIPWGGSGAFF. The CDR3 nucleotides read TGTGCCAGCATCCCGTGGGGAGGGAGTGGGGCTTTCTTT.